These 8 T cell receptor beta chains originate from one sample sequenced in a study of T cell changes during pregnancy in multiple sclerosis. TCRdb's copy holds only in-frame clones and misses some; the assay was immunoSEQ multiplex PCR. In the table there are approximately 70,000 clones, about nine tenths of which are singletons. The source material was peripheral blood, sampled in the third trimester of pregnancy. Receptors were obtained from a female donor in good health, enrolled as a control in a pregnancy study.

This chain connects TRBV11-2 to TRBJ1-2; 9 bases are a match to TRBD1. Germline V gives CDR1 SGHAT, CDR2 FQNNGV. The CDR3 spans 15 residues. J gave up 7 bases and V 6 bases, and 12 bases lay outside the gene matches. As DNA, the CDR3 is TGTGCCAGCAGGCCGGACAGGGGAAAGCTGGGTGGCTACACCTTC. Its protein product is CASRPDRGKLGGYTF.

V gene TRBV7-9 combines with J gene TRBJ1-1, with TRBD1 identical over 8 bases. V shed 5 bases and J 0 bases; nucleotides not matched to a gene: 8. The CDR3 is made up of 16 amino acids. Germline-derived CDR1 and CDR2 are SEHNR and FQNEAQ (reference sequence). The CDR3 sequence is CASSPRGQGVNTEAFF. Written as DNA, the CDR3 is TGTGCCAGCAGCCCTCGAGGACAGGGTGTGAACACTGAAGCTTTCTTT.

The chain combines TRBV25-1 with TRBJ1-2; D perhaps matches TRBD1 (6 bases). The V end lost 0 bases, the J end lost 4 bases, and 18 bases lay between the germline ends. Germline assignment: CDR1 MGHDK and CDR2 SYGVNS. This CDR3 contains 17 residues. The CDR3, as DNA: TGTGCCAGCAGTGAATATTCGAACCGACAGGAAGGCTATGGCTACACCTTC. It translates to CASSEYSNRQEGYGYTF.

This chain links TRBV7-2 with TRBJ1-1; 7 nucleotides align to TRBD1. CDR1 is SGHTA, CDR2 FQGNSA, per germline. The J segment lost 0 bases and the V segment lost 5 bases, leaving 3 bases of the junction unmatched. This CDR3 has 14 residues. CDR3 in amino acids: CASSGDSLNTEAFF. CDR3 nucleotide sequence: TGTGCCAGCAGCGGGGACAGCCTGAACACTGAAGCTTTCTTT.

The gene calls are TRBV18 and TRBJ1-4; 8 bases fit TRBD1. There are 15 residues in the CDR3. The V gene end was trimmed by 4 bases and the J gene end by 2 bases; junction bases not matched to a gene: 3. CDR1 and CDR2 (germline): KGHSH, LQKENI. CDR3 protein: CASSLDRATNEKLFF. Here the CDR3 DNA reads TGTGCCAGCTCACTGGACAGGGCGACTAATGAAAAACTGTTTTTT.

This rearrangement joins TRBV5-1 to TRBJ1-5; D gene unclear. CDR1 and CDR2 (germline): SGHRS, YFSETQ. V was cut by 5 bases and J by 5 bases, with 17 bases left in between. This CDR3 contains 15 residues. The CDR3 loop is CASRKDGGSDQPQHF. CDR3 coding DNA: TGCGCCAGCAGGAAGGACGGAGGAAGCGATCAGCCCCAGCATTTT.

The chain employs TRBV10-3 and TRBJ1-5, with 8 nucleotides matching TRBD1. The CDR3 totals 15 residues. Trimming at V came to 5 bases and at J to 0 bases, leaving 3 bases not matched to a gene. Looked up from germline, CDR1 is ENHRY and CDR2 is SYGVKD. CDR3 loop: CAISQTGDSNQPQHF. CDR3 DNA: TGTGCCATCAGTCAGACAGGGGATAGCAATCAGCCCCAGCATTTT.

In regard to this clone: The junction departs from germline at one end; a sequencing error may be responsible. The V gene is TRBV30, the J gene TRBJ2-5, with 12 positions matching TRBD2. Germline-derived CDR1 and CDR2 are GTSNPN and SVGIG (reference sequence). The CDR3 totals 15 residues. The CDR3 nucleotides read TGTGCCTGGACACCAACGGTGCTAGCGGGAGGGCCGGTGAACTTC. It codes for CAWTPTVLAGGPVNF. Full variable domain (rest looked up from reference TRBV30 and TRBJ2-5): SQTIHQWPATLVQPVGSPLSLECTVEGTSNPNLYWYRQAAGRGLQLLFYSVGIGQISSEVPQNLSASRPQDRQFILSSKKLLLSDSGFYLCAWTPTVLAGGPVNFGPGTRLLVL.